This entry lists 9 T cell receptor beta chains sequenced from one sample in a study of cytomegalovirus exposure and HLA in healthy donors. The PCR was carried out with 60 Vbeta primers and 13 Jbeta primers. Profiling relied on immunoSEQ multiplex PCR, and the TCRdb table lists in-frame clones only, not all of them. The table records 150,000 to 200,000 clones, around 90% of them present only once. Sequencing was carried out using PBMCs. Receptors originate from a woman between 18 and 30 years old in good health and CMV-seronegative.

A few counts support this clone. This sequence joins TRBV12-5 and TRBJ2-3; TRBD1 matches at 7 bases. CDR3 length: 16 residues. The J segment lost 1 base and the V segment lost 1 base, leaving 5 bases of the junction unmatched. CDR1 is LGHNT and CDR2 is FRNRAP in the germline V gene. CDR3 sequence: CASGLARQGRTDTQYF. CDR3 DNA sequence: TGTGCTAGTGGTTTGGCCCGACAGGGTCGCACAGATACGCAGTATTTT.

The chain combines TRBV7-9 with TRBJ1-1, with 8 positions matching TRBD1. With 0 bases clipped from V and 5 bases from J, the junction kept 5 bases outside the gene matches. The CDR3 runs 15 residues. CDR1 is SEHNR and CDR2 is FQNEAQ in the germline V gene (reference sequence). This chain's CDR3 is CASSLANRGSTEAFF. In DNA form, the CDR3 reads TGTGCCAGCAGCTTAGCGAACAGGGGGAGTACTGAAGCTTTCTTT.

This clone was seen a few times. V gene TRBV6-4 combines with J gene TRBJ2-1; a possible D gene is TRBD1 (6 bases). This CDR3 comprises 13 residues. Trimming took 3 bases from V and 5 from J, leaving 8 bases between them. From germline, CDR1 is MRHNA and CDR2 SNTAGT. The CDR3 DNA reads TGTGCCAGCAGTGAAACAGGGAACAATGAGCAGTTCTTC. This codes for CASSETGNNEQFF.

Here the CDR3 reads CASSEVGRDNSPLHF. The CDR3 DNA reads as TGTGCCAGCAGTGAAGTGGGCAGAGATAATTCACCCCTCCACTTT. This rearrangement joins TRBV6-1 to TRBJ1-6; no firm D call. The CDR3 has 15 residues. CDR1 MNHNS and CDR2 SASEGT come from the germline V gene. Deletions cut 1 base from V and 5 bases from J, with 9 bases between.

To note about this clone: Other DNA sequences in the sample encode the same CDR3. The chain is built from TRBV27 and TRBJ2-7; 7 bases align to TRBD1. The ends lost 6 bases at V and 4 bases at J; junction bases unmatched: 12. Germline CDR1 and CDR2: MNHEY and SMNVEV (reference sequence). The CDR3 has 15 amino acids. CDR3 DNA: TGTGCCAGCAGAGATAGGGGGCGGAAATTTTACGAGCAGTACTTC. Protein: CASRDRGRKFYEQYF.

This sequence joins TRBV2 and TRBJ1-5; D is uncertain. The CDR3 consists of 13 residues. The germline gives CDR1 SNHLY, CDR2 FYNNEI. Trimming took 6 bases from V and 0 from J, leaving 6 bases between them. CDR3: CASSRDSNQPQHF. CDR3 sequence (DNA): TGTGCCAGCAGCCGGGATAGCAATCAGCCCCAGCATTTT.

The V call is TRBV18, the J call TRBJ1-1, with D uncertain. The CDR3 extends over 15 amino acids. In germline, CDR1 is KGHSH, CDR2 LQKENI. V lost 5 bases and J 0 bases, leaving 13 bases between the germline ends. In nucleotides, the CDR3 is TGTGCCAGCTCATCGACTTTGCAGTTGAACACTGAAGCTTTCTTT. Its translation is CASSSTLQLNTEAFF.

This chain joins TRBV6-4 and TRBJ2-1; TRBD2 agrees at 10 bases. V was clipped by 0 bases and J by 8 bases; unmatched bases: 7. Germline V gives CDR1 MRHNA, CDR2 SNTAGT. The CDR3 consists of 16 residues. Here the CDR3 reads CASSDSIETSGYEQFF. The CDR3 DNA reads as TGTGCCAGCAGTGACTCGATAGAGACTAGCGGGTATGAGCAGTTCTTC.

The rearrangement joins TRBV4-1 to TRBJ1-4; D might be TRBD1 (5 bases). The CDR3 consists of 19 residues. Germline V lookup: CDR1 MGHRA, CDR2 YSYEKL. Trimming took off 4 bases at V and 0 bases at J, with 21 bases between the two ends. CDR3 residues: CASSRFGGVQSATNEKLFF. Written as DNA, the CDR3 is TGCGCCAGCAGCCGTTTTGGGGGGGTACAATCTGCAACTAATGAAAAACTGTTTTTT.